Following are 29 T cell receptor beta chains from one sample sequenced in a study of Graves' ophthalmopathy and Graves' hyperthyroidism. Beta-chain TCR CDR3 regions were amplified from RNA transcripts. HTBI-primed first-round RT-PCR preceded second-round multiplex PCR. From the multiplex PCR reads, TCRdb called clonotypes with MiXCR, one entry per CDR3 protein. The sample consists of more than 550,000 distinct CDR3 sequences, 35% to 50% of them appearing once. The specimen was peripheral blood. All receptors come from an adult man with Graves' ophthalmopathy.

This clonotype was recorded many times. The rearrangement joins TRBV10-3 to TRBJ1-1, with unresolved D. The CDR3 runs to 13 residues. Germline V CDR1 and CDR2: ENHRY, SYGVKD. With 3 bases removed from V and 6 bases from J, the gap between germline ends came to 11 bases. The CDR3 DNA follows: TGTGCCATCAGTGAAAGGGCGTGGGCTGAAGCTTTCTTT. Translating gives CAISERAWAEAFF.

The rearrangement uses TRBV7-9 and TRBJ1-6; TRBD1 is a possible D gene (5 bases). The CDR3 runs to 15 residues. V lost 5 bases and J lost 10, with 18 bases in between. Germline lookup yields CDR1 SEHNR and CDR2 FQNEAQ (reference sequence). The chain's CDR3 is CASSRDPGFGSPLHF. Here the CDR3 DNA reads TGTGCCAGCAGCCGGGACCCCGGGTTTGGGTCACCCCTCCACTTT. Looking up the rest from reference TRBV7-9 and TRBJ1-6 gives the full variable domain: DTGVSQNPRHKITKRGQNVTFRCDPISEHNRLYWYRQTLGQGPEFLTYFQNEAQLEKSRLLSDRFSAERPKGSFSTLEIQRTEQGDSAMYLCASSRDPGFGSPLHFGNGTRLTVT.

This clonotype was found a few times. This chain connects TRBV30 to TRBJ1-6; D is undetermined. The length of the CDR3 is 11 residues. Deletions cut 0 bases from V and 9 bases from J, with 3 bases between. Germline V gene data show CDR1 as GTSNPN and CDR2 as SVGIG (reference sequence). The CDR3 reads CAWSVSSPLHF. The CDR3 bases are TGTGCCTGGAGTGTAAGTTCACCCCTCCACTTT.

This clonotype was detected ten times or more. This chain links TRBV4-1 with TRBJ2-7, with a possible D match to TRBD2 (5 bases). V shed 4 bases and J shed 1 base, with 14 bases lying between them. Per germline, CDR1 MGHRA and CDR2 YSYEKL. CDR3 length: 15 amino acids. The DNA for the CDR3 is TGCGCCAGCAGCCCCGGGGTAGCGCGATCCTACGAGCAGTACTTC. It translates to CASSPGVARSYEQYF.

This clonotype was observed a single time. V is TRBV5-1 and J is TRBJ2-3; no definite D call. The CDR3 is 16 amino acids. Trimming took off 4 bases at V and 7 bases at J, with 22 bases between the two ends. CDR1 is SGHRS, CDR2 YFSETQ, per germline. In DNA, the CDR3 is TGCGCCAGCAGCCCGCTCGGTTTGGGCAGCCTGAATACGCAGTATTTT. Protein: CASSPLGLGSLNTQYF.

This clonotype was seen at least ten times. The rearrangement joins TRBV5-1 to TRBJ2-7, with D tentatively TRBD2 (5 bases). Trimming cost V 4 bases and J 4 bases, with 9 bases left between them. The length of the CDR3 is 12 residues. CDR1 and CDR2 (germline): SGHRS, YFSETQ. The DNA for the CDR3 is TGCGCCAGCAGCACGGACTTGTACGAGCAGTACTTC. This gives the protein CASSTDLYEQYF.

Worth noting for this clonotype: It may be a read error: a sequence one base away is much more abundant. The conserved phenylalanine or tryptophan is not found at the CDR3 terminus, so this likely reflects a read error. CDR3 nucleotide sequence: TGTGCCAGCAGCTACTATCTTTCACCCCTCCACCTT. It specifies CASSYYLSPLHL. V usage is TRBV13 and J usage is TRBJ1-6, with D unclear. The CDR3 is 12 amino acids. V lost 4 bases, J lost 9 bases, and 7 bases lay in between. From germline, CDR1 is PRHDT and CDR2 FYEKMQ (reference sequence).

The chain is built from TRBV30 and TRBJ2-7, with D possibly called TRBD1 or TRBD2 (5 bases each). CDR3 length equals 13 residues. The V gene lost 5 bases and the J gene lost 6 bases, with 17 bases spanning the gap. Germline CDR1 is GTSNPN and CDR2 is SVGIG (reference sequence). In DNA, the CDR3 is TGTGCCTGGGGGACCGGGACCTCCCGCGAGCAGTACTTC. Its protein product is CAWGTGTSREQYF. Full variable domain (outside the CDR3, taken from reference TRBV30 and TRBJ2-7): SQTIHQWPATLVQPVGSPLSLECTVEGTSNPNLYWYRQAAGRGLQLLFYSVGIGQISSEVPQNLSASRPQDRQFILSSKKLLLSDSGFYLCAWGTGTSREQYFGPGTRLTVT.

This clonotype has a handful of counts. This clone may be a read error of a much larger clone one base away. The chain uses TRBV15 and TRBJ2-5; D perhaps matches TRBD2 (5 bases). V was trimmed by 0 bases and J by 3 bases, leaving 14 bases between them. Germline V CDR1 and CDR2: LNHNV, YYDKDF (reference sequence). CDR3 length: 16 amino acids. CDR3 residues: CATSRDGAGEEETQYF. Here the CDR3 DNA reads TGTGCCACCAGCAGAGATGGAGCCGGGGAAGAAGAGACCCAGTACTTC.

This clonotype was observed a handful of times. The CDR3 protein is CASSPSGGAGEQYF. CDR3 sequence (DNA): TGTGCCAGCTCACCCAGCGGGGGGGCGGGCGAGCAGTACTTC. J is TRBJ2-7 and V is TRBV4-2; TRBD2 agrees at 10 bases. The CDR3 sequence is 14 residues long. Germline lookup yields CDR1 LGHNA and CDR2 YNFKEQ. The V segment lost 8 bases and the J segment 6 bases; nucleotides outside the gene matches: 10.

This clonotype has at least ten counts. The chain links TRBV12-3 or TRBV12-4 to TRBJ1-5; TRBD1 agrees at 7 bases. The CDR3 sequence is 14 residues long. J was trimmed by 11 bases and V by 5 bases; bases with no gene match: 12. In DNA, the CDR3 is TGTGCCAGCAGTCAGAACAGGGGTGGTAGAACCCAGCATTTT. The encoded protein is CASSQNRGGRTQHF.

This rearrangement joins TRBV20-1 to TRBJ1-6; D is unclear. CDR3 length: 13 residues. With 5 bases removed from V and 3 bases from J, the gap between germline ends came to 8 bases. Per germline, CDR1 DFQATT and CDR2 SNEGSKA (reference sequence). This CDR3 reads CSARPGYNSPLHF. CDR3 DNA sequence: TGCAGTGCTCGTCCAGGCTATAATTCACCCCTCCACTTT.

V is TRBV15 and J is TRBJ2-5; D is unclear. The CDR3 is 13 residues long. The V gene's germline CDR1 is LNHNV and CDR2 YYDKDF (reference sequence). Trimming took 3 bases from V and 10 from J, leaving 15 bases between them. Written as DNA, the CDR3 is TGTGCCACCAGCAGCCCCGAAGGACCGATCCAGTACTTC. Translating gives CATSSPEGPIQYF.

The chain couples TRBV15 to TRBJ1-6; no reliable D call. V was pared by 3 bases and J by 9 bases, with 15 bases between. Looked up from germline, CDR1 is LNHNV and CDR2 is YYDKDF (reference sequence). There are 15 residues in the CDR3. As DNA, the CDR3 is TGTGCCACCAGCAGGGTCCCGAGGTCCAGTTCACCCCTCCACTTT. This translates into CATSRVPRSSSPLHF.

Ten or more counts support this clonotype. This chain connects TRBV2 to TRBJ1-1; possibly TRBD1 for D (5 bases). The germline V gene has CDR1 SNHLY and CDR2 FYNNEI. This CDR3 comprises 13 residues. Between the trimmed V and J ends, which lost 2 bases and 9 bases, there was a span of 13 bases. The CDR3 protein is CASSEWGGPKAFF. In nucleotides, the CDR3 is TGTGCCAGCAGTGAATGGGGCGGACCCAAAGCTTTCTTT.

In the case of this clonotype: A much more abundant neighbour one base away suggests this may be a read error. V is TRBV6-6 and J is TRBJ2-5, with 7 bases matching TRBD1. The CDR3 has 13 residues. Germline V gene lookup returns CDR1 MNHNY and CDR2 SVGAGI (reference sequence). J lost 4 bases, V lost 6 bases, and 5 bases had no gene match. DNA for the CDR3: TGTGCCAGCAGGCCGGACAGGAGAGAGACCCAGTACTTC. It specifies CASRPDRRETQYF.

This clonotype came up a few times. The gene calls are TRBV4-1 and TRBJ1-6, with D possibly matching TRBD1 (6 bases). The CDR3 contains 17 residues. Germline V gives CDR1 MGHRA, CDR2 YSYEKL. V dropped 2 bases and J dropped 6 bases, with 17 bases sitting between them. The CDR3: CASSQTYRVEGNSPLHF. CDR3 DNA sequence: TGCGCCAGCAGCCAAACCTACAGGGTAGAGGGTAATTCACCCCTCCACTTT.

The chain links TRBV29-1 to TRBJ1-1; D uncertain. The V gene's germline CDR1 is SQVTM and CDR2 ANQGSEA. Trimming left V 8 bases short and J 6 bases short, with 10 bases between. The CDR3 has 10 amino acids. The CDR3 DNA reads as TGCAGCACACTCGGGGCTGAAGCTTTCTTT. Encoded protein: CSTLGAEAFF.

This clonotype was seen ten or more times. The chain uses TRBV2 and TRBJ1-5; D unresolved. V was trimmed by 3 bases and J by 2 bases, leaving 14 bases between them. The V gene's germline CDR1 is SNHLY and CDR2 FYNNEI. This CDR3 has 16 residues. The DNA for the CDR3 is TGTGCCAGCAGTGAGGCCCGGTGGTCGGGCAATCAGCCCCAGCATTTT. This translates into CASSEARWSGNQPQHF.

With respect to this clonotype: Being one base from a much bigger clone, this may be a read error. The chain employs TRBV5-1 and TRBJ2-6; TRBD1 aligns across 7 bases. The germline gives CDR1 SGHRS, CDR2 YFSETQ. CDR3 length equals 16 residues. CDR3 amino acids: CASSPRQGPGANALTF. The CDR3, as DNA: TGCGCCAGCAGCCCAAGACAGGGTCCCGGGGCCAACGCCCTGACTTTC.

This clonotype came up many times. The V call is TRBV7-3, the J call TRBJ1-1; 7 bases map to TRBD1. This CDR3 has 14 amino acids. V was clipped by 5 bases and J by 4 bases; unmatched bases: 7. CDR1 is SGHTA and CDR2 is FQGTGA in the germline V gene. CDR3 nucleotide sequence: TGTGCCAGCAGCCCTCAGGGGGTAGGCACTGAAGCTTTCTTT. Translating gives CASSPQGVGTEAFF.

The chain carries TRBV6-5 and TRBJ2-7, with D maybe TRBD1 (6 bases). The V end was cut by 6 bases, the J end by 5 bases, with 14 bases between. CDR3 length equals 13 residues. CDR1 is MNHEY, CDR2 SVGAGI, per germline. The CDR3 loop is CASSHLQGHEQYF. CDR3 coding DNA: TGTGCCAGCAGCCACCTACAGGGCCACGAGCAGTACTTC.

The CDR3 spells CASSTGTGFVSTGELFF. CDR3 coding DNA: TGTGCCAGCAGCACCGGGACAGGGTTCGTCAGTACCGGGGAGCTGTTTTTT. The chain employs TRBV9 and TRBJ2-2; 9 bases are shared with TRBD1. Trimming removed 4 bases from V and 5 bases from J; junction bases left unmatched: 12. This CDR3 has 17 amino acids. CDR1 SGDLS and CDR2 YYNGEE come from the germline V gene. The entire variable domain, with the rest obtained from reference TRBV9 and TRBJ2-2, is as follows: DSGVTQTPKHLITATGQRVTLRCSPRSGDLSVYWYQQSLDQGLQFLIQYYNGEERAKGNILERFSAQQFPDLHSELNLSSLELGDSALYFCASSTGTGFVSTGELFFGEGSRLTVL.

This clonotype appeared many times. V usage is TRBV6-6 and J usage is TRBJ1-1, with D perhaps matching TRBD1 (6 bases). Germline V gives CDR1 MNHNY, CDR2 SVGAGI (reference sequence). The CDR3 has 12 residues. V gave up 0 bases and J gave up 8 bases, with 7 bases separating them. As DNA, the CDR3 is TGTGCCAGCAGTTACTCGGACAGAGAAGCTTTCTTT. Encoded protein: CASSYSDREAFF.

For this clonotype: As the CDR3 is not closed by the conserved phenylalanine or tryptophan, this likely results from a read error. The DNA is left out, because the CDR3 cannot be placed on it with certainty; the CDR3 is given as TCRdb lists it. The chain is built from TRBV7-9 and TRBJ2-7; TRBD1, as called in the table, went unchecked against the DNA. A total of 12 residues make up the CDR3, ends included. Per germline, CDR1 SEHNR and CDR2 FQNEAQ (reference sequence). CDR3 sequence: CASSSGSPSLEY.

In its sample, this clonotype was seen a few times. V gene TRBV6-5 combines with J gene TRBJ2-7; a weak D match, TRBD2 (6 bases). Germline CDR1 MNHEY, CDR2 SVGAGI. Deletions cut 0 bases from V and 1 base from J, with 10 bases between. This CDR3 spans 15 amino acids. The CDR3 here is CASSYSVGGSYEQYF. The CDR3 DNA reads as TGTGCCAGCAGTTACTCTGTGGGGGGTTCCTACGAGCAGTACTTC.

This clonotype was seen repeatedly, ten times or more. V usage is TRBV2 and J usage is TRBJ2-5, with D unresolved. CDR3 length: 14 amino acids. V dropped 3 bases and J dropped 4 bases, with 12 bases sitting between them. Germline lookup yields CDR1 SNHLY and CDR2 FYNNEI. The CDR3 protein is CASSDASWGETQYF. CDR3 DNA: TGTGCCAGCAGTGACGCAAGTTGGGGAGAGACCCAGTACTTC.

The CDR3 sequence: CASSEMAGNEKLFF. In DNA form, the CDR3 reads TGTGCCAGCAGTGAAATGGCAGGGAATGAAAAACTGTTTTTT. This rearrangement joins TRBV25-1 to TRBJ1-4; possibly TRBD1 for D (5 bases). This CDR3 spans 14 amino acids. Germline V gene lookup returns CDR1 MGHDK and CDR2 SYGVNS. Trimming left V 2 bases short and J 5 bases short, with 9 bases between.

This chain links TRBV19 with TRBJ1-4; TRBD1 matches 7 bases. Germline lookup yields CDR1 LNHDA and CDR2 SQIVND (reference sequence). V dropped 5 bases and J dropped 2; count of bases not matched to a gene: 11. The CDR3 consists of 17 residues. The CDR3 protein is CASSRGRGRFTNEKLFF. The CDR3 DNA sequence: TGTGCCAGTAGTCGTGGAAGGGGGCGTTTCACTAATGAAAAACTGTTTTTT.